The 20 T cell receptor beta chains listed next were all sequenced from one sample in a study of T cells in Graves' hyperthyroidism and ophthalmopathy. Amplified TCR beta CDR3 regions came from RNA transcripts. RT-PCR in the first round (using the HTBI primer set) targeted the TCR CDR3. TCRdb used MiXCR to reprocess the multiplex PCR reads, holding one entry per CDR3 protein. Among 500,000 to 650,000 distinct CDR3 sequences, 40% to 50% were seen once, and the ten largest hold 35% to 50%. Sequenced: peripheral blood or thyroid tissue (not recorded which). Source of these receptors: an adult woman with Graves' disease, either hyperthyroidism or ophthalmopathy (not recorded which).

This clonotype was observed at least ten times. The chain employs TRBV2 and TRBJ2-5; weak D call: TRBD2 (6 bases). The germline V and J ends were trimmed by 4 bases and 4 bases, with 10 bases remaining between them. The CDR3 runs to 13 residues. CDR1 is SNHLY, CDR2 FYNNEI, per germline. The chain's CDR3 is CASSGTIGETQYF. The CDR3 nucleotides are TGTGCCAGCAGTGGGACTATCGGAGAGACCCAGTACTTC. The entire variable domain, with the rest obtained from reference TRBV2 and TRBJ2-5, is as follows: EPEVTQTPSHQVTQMGQEVILRCVPISNHLYFYWYRQILGQKVEFLVSFYNNEISEKSEIFDDQFSVERPDGSNFTLKIRSTKLEDSAMYFCASSGTIGETQYFGPGTRLLVL.

The chain carries TRBV12-3 or TRBV12-4 and TRBJ2-7; tentative D call: TRBD2 (5 bases). Trimming cost V 1 base and J 3 bases, with 16 bases left between them. The CDR3 runs to 16 residues. The CDR3, as DNA: TGTGCCAGCAGTTTAGGAGGGTCACCTCCGATCTACGAGCAGTACTTC. Amino acids: CASSLGGSPPIYEQYF.

This clonotype was counted many times. The CDR3 here is CSARAGYGYTF. CDR3 coding DNA: TGCAGTGCTAGAGCAGGCTATGGCTACACCTTC. This chain uses TRBV20-1 with TRBJ1-2; D not resolved. The CDR3 runs to 11 residues. V lost 1 base and J 4 bases, leaving 4 bases between the germline ends. CDR1 and CDR2 (germline): DFQATT, SNEGSKA (reference sequence).

This sequence joins TRBV7-8 and TRBJ1-5; D uncertain. The CDR3 sequence is 14 residues long. The germline V gene encodes CDR1 SGHVS and CDR2 FQNEAQ. The ends were cut back, 0 bases at V and 4 bases at J, with 7 bases in the middle. This CDR3 is CASSLAGWNQPQHF. For the CDR3, the DNA is TGTGCCAGCAGCTTAGCAGGCTGGAATCAGCCCCAGCATTTT.

This clonotype has a count of ten or more. The chain employs TRBV20-1 and TRBJ2-7, with D hard to call. Trimming left V 1 base short and J 3 bases short, with 13 bases between. CDR3 length: 14 residues. Germline V CDR1 and CDR2: DFQATT, SNEGSKA (reference sequence). The CDR3 coding sequence is TGCAGTGCTAGAGGCAGGTCAGCCGACTACGAGCAGTACTTC. It translates to CSARGRSADYEQYF.

This clonotype has just one count. This sequence joins TRBV7-8 and TRBJ1-4; 8 bases are a match to TRBD1. The CDR3 is made up of 15 amino acids. V lost 5 bases, J lost 8 bases, and 10 bases stayed unmatched. Germline V lookup: CDR1 SGHVS, CDR2 FQNEAQ. CDR3 sequence: CASSAGQGPGEKLFF. The CDR3 DNA is TGTGCCAGCAGCGCCGGACAGGGTCCAGGAGAAAAACTGTTTTTT.

This clonotype was recorded at least ten times. This rearrangement joins TRBV7-8 to TRBJ1-4, with 7 bases that match TRBD1. The germline V gene encodes CDR1 SGHVS and CDR2 FQNEAQ. V dropped 5 bases and J dropped 8; count of bases not matched to a gene: 14. The CDR3 has 16 amino acids. CDR3 bases: TGTGCCAGCAGCCCTAGCGGACAGGTGGTACTGGAAAAACTGTTTTTT. Translation gives CASSPSGQVVLEKLFF.

This clonotype occurred a few times. The chain carries TRBV7-9 and TRBJ2-3; TRBD2 is a possible D gene (5 bases). The germline gives CDR1 SEHNR, CDR2 FQNEAQ (reference sequence). This CDR3 has 15 residues. Trimming removed 5 bases at V and 3 bases at J, with 15 bases between. The DNA for the CDR3 is TGTGCCAGCAGCCGGACTCAACTCCGGACAGATACGCAGTATTTT. It specifies CASSRTQLRTDTQYF.

To note about this clonotype: Since the CDR3 does not end with the conserved phenylalanine or tryptophan, this likely comes from a read error. No DNA is shown, since the ends of the CDR3 on it are uncertain; the CDR3 is the one TCRdb lists. The chain employs TRBV28 and TRBJ2-6; the table gives TRBD1 as D, unverified against the DNA. Both ends counted, the CDR3 spans 9 residues. The V gene's germline CDR1 is MDHEN and CDR2 SYDVKM. CDR3: CASSLGATH.

Only one count was recorded for this clonotype. As DNA, the CDR3 is TGTGCCAGGGACAGCACCAACCGCTACGAGCAGTACTTC. As protein: CARDSTNRYEQYF. The genes are TRBV2 and TRBJ2-7; a weak D match, TRBD1 (6 bases). This CDR3 contains 13 residues. Per the germline V gene, CDR1 is SNHLY and CDR2 is FYNNEI. V lost 9 bases and J lost 3, with 15 bases in between.

The chain links TRBV20-1 to TRBJ2-5; 9 bases match TRBD2. The length of the CDR3 is 19 residues. Per the germline V gene, CDR1 is DFQATT and CDR2 is SNEGSKA (reference sequence). The ends lost 4 bases at V and 2 bases at J; junction bases unmatched: 20. CDR3 residues: CSANFPASGIIFAQETQYF. Here the CDR3 DNA reads TGCAGTGCTAACTTCCCAGCTAGCGGGATCATATTTGCACAAGAGACCCAGTACTTC.

The V gene is TRBV30, the J gene TRBJ2-2; a possible D gene is TRBD1 (6 bases). V was pared by 3 bases and J by 3 bases, with 11 bases between. Germline CDR1 is GTSNPN and CDR2 is SVGIG (reference sequence). The CDR3 runs to 14 residues. The CDR3 DNA reads TGTGCCTGGAGCAGGGGCTGGTACACCGGGGAGCTGTTTTTT. Its translation is CAWSRGWYTGELFF.

This clonotype has a count of ten or more. At one boundary the junction diverges from the germline segment, which might be a read error. The chain joins TRBV7-9 to TRBJ2-2; weak D call: TRBD2 (6 bases). CDR1 is SEHNR and CDR2 is FQNEAQ in the germline V gene (reference sequence). The CDR3 extends over 16 amino acids. The CDR3 sequence: CASSRYGGANTGELFF. The CDR3 nucleotides are TGTGCCAGCAGCCGTTACGGAGGGGCGAATACCGGGGAGCTGTTTTTT.

This clonotype was seen ten or more times. This chain joins TRBV30 and TRBJ1-2; possible D gene TRBD1, 5 bases. Trimming left V 2 bases short and J 7 bases short, with 8 bases between. Germline CDR1 is GTSNPN and CDR2 is SVGIG (reference sequence). There are 11 residues in the CDR3. As DNA, the CDR3 is TGTGCCTGGAGTAGAACAGGTGGCTACACCTTC. Its translation is CAWSRTGGYTF.

The rearrangement links TRBV2 to TRBJ1-5; D is possibly TRBD1 (5 bases). The CDR3 spans 13 residues. Germline values: CDR1 SNHLY, CDR2 FYNNEI. Trimming cost V 11 bases and J 1 base, with 12 bases left between them. The CDR3 region is CAGGTESNQPQHF. The CDR3 DNA follows: TGTGCCGGCGGGACGGAGAGCAATCAGCCCCAGCATTTT.

The J gene is TRBJ2-5, the V gene TRBV2, with 7 bases fitting TRBD1. The CDR3 runs 13 residues. The junction had 4 bases not matched to a gene; V was cut back by 4 bases and J by 5 bases. Germline V gene data show CDR1 as SNHLY and CDR2 as FYNNEI. The CDR3 here is CASSGGGRETQYF. The CDR3 DNA follows: TGTGCCAGCAGTGGAGGGGGCCGGGAGACCCAGTACTTC.

The rearrangement joins TRBV20-1 to TRBJ1-1, with D unclear. Trimming removed 3 bases from V and 2 bases from J, with 4 bases in between. From germline, CDR1 is DFQATT and CDR2 SNEGSKA (reference sequence). This CDR3 is 11 amino acids long. Here the CDR3 reads CSARINTEAFF. The CDR3 DNA reads TGCAGTGCTAGGATTAACACTGAAGCTTTCTTT.

This chain connects TRBV7-8 to TRBJ1-5; D call uncertain. Germline CDR1 and CDR2: SGHVS and FQNEAQ. This CDR3 has 14 amino acids. The V and J ends lost 5 bases and 5 bases respectively, with 13 bases between them. The CDR3: CASSQAERDQPQHF. The CDR3 region has the DNA TGTGCCAGCAGCCAAGCGGAAAGGGATCAGCCCCAGCATTTT. Together with reference TRBV7-8 and TRBJ1-5, the CDR3 gives the full variable domain: GAGVSQSPRYKVAKRGQDVALRCDPISGHVSLFWYQQALGQGPEFLTYFQNEAQLDKSGLPSDRFFAERPEGSVSTLKIQRTQQEDSAVYLCASSQAERDQPQHFGDGTRLSIL.

The rearrangement uses TRBV5-1 and TRBJ2-7, with a weak D call TRBD2 (6 bases). Germline values: CDR1 SGHRS, CDR2 YFSETQ. Trimming cost V 7 bases and J 1 base, with 12 bases left between them. The CDR3 is 13 amino acids. CDR3 sequence (DNA): TGCGCCAGCGGGAATAGCGGATCCTACGAGCAGTACTTC. Translated, it gives CASGNSGSYEQYF.

The chain joins TRBV19 to TRBJ2-6; no firm D call. Trimming removed 4 bases at V and 3 bases at J, with 7 bases between. The germline gives CDR1 LNHDA, CDR2 SQIVND (reference sequence). The CDR3 runs 14 residues. The CDR3 loop reads CASSRGGGANVLTF. Here the CDR3 DNA reads TGTGCCAGTAGTAGGGGTGGTGGGGCCAACGTCCTGACTTTC.